This T cell receptor (beta chain) was retrieved from a study of OX40 agonist ivuxolimab in advanced cancers. Across the study: Ivuxolimab, an antibody acting as an agonist of OX40 (CD134), was used to treat patients. The dose-escalation cohort was approximately 85% male, with a mean age of approximately 61 years, ranging about 20 to 79. General observations from the study: CD8+ T cells showed, on average, more clonal expansion than CD4+ cells.

Using immunoSEQ multiplex PCR, the repertoire was profiled, and TCRdb retains in-frame clones only, with some absent. The profile shows over 80,000 clones, about nine tenths of them singletons. Regarding this clone: What it binds is unknown.

Trimming took 7 bases from V and 0 from J, leaving 16 bases between them. The V gene's germline CDR1 is LNHDA and CDR2 SQIVND (reference sequence). The CDR3 totals 17 residues. The sequenced sample was CD4+ or CD8+ T cells sorted from blood, obtained in a trial of the OX40 agonist ivuxolimab. The clonotype was recovered from an adult with an advanced solid tumor such as melanoma, head and neck, liver or kidney cancer. The V call is TRBV19, the J call TRBJ2-6; D gene unclear. CDR3 amino acids: CASKLIGQISGANVLTF. CDR3 bases: TGTGCCAGTAAGTTGATCGGCCAGATCTCTGGGGCCAACGTCCTGACTTTC.